This T cell receptor (beta chain) was recovered during a study of blood T cell repertoires in COVID-19. Study in general: Nucleic acid was either cDNA or gDNA, and it came from T cells, B-cell-depleted T cells, or PBMCs.

The CDR3 has 15 amino acids. The germline V and J ends were trimmed by 1 base and 9 bases, with 16 bases remaining between them. Germline CDR1 MNHNS, CDR2 SASEGT. Authors' analysis steps: Estimation of nucleated cell counts was performed using reference gene primer amplification. The protocol was immunoSEQ multiplex PCR, while the TCRdb copy is restricted to in-frame clones and leaves out a portion. V and J calls and clone size are copied from that table; D and trimming were computed from the DNA. This repertoire shows approximately 120,000 clones, 88% found once; its top ten account for about 1%. The specimen sequenced was peripheral blood. The chain links TRBV6-1 to TRBJ1-3; TRBD1 is a possible D gene (5 bases). This sequence originates from a woman older than 75 with acute or convalescent COVID-19. The CDR3 here is CASSEVTVPTTTIYF. The DNA of the CDR3 is TGTGCCAGCAGTGAAGTGACAGTCCCAACAACCACCATATATTTT.